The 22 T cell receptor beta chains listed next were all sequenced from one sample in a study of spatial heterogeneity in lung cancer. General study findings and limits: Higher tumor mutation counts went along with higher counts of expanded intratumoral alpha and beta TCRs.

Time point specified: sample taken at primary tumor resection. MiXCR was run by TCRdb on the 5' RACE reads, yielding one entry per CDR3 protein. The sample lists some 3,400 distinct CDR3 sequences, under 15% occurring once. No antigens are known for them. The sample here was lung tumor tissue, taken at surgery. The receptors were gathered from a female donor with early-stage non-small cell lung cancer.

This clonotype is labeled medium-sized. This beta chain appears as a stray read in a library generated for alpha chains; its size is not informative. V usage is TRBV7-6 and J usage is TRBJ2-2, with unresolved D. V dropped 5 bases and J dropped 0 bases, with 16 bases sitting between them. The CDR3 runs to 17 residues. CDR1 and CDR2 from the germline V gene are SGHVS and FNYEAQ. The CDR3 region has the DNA TGTGCCAGCAGCGTATCAGGTCACACCTCGAACACCGGGGAGCTGTTTTTT. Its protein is CASSVSGHTSNTGELFF.

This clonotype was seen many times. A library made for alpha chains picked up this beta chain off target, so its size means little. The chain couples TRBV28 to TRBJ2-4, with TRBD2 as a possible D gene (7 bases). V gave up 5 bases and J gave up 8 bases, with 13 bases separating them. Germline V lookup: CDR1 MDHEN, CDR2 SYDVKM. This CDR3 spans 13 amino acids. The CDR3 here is CASSPGGGDIQYF. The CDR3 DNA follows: TGTGCCAGCAGTCCCGGAGGGGGGGACATTCAGTACTTC. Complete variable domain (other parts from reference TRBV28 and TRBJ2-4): DVKVTQSSRYLVKRTGEKVFLECVQDMDHENMFWYRQDPGLGLRLIYFSYDVKMKEKGDIPEGYSVSREKKERFSLILESASTNQTSMYLCASSPGGGDIQYFGAGTRLSVL.

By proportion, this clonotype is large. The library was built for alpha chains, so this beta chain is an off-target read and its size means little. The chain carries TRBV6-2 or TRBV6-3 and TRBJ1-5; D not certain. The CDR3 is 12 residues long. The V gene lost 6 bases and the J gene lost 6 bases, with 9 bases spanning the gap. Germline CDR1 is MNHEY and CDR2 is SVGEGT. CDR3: CASRDSGQPQHF. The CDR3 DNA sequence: TGTGCCAGCAGAGATAGCGGTCAGCCCCAGCATTTT.

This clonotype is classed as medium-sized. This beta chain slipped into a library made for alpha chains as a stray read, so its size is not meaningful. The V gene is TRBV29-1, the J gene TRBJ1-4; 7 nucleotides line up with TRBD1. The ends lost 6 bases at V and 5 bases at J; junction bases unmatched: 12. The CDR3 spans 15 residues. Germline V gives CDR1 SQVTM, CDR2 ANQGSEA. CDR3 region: CSVMSPGQQNEKLFF. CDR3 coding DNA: TGCAGCGTGATGAGTCCGGGACAGCAAAATGAAAAACTGTTTTTT.

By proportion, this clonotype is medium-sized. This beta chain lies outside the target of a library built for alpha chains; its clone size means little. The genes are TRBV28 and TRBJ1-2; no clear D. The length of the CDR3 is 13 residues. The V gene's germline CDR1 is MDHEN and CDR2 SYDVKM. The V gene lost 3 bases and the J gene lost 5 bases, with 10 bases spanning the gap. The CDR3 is CASSLNPNYGYTF. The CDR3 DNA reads TGTGCCAGCAGTTTGAACCCGAATTATGGCTACACCTTC.

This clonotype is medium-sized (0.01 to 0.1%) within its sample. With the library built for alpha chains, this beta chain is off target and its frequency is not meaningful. The CDR3: CASSDREYNEQFF. CDR3 DNA: TGTGCCAGCTCGGACAGGGAGTACAATGAGCAGTTCTTC. This chain connects TRBV12-3 or TRBV12-4 to TRBJ2-1; 8 bases fit TRBD1. J gave up 4 bases and V 8 bases, and 4 bases lay outside the gene matches. The CDR3 is 13 amino acids.

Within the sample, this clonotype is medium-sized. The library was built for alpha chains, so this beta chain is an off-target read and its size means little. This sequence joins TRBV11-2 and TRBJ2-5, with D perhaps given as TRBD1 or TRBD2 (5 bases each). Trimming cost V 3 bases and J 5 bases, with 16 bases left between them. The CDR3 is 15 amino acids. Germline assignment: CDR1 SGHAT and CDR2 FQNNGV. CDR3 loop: CASSLRDHPEETQYF. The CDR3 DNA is TGTGCCAGCAGCTTGAGGGACCATCCGGAGGAGACCCAGTACTTC. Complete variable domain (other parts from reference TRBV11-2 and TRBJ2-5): EAGVAQSPRYKIIEKRQSVAFWCNPISGHATLYWYQQILGQGPKLLIQFQNNGVVDDSQLPKDRFSAERLKGVDSTLKIQPAKLEDSAVYLCASSLRDHPEETQYFGPGTRLLVL.

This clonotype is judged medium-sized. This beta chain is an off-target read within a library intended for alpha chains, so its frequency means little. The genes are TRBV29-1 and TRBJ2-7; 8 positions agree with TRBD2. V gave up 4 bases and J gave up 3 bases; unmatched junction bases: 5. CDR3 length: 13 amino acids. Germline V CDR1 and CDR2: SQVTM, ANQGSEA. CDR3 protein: CSVARTSSYEQYF. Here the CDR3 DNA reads TGCAGCGTTGCACGGACTAGCAGCTACGAGCAGTACTTC.

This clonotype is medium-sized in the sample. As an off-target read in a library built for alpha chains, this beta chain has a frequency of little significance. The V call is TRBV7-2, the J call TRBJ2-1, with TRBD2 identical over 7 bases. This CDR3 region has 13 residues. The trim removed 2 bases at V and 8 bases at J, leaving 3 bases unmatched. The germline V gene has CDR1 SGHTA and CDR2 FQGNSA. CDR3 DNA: TGTGCCAGCAGCTTAAGGGCGGGGGATGAGCAGTTCTTC. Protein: CASSLRAGDEQFF.

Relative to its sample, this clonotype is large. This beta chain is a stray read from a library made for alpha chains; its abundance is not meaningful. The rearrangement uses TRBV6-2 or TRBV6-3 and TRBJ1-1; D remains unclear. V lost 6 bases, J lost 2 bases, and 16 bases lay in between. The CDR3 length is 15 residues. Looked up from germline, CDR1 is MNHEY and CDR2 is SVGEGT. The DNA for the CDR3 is TGTGCCAGCAGCTACGGCCGTTACGGAAACACTGAAGCTTTCTTT. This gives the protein CASSYGRYGNTEAFF.

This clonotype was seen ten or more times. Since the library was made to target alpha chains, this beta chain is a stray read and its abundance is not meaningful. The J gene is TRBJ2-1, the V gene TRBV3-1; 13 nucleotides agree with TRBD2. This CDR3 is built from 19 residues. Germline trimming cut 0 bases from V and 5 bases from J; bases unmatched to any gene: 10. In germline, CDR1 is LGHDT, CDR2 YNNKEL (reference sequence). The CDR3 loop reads CASSQEVTVTSGGNNEQFF. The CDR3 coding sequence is TGTGCCAGCAGCCAAGAAGTTACGGTGACTAGCGGGGGGAACAATGAGCAGTTCTTC.

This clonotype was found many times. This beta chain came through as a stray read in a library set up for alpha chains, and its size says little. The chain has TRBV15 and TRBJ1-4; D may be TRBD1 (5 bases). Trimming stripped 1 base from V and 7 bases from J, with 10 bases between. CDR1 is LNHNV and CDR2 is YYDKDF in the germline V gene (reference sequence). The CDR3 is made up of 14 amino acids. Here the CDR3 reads CATSRGVRGEKLFF. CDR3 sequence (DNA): TGTGCCACCAGCAGAGGGGTGAGGGGTGAAAAACTGTTTTTT.

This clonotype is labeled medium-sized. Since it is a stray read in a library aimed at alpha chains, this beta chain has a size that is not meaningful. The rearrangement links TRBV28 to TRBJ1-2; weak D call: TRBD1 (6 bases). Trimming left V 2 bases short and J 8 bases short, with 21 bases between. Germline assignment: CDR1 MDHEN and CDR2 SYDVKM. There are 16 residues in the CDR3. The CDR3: CASSLTPEGGEDGYTF. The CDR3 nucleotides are TGTGCCAGCAGTTTAACCCCCGAAGGGGGTGAGGACGGCTACACCTTC.

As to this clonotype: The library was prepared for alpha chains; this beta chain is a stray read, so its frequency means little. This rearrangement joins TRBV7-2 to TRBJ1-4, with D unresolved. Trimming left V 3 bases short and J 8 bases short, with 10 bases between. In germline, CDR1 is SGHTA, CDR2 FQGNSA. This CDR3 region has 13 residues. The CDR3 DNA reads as TGTACCAGCAGCTTTGGCGGAGGGGAAAAACTGTTTTTT. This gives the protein CTSSFGGGEKLFF.

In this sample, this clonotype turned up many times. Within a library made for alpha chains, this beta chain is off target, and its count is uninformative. The CDR3 DNA reads as TGTGCCAGCGGCCGACTAGCGGTCATCGAGCAGTTCTTC. It encodes CASGRLAVIEQFF. The rearrangement joins TRBV2 to TRBJ2-1; 9 bases line up with TRBD2. Trimming at V came to 8 bases and at J to 10 bases, leaving 9 bases not matched to a gene. The CDR3 totals 13 residues. Per the germline V gene, CDR1 is SNHLY and CDR2 is FYNNEI.

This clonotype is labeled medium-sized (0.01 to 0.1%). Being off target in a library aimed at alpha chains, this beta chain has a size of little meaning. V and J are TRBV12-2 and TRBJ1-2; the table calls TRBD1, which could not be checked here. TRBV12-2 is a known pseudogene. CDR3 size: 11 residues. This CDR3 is CASRLTGRDTF. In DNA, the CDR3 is TGTGCAAGTCGCTTGACAGGGCGGGACACCTTC.

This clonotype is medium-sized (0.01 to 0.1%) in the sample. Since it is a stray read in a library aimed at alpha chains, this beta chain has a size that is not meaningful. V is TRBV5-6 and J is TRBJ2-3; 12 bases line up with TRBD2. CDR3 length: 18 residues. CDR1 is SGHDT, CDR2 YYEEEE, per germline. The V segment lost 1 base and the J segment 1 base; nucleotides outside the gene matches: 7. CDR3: CASSLNPSGGVGTDTQYF. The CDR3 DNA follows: TGTGCCAGCAGCTTGAACCCTAGCGGGGGGGTTGGCACAGATACGCAGTATTTT.

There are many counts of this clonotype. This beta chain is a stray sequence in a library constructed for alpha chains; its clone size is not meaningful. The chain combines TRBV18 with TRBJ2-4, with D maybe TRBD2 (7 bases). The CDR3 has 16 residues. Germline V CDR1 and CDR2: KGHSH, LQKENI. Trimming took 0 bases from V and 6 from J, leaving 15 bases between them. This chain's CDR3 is CASSPPIRGDINIQYF. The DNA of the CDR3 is TGTGCCAGCTCACCACCCATTCGGGGGGACATAAACATTCAGTACTTC.

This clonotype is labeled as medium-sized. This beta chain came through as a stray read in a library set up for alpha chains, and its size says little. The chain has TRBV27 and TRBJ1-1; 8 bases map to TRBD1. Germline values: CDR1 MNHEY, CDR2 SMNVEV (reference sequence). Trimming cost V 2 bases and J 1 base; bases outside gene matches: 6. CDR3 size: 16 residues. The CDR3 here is CASSLQGAIWNTEAFF. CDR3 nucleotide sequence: TGTGCCAGCAGTTTACAGGGGGCGATTTGGAACACTGAAGCTTTCTTT.

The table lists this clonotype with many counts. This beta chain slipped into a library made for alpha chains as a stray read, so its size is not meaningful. Here the CDR3 DNA reads TGCAGTGCTAAAGCGGAGATAAATGAGCAGTTCTTC. This encodes CSAKAEINEQFF. This chain links TRBV20-1 with TRBJ2-1, with a possible D match to TRBD2 (5 bases). The CDR3 extends over 12 amino acids. The V gene lost 4 bases and the J gene lost 7 bases, with 11 bases spanning the gap. In germline, CDR1 is DFQATT, CDR2 SNEGSKA (reference sequence).

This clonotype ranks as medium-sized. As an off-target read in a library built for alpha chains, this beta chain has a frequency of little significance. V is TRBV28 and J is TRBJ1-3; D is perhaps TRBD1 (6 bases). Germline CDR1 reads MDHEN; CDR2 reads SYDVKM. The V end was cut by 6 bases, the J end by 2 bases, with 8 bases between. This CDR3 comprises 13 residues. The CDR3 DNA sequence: TGTGCCAGCAGGGACAGCGCTGGAAACACCATATATTTT. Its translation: CASRDSAGNTIYF.

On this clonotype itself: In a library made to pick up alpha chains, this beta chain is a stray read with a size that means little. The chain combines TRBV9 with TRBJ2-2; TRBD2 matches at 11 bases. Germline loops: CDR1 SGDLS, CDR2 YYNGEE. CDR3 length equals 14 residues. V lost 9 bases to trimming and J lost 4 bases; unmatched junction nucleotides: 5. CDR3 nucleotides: TGTGCCACCTCCGGGACTAGCGGCACCGGGGAGCTGTTTTTT. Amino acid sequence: CATSGTSGTGELFF.